This T cell receptor (beta chain) derives from a study of blood T cell repertoires in COVID-19. Clones were sequenced by immunoSEQ multiplex PCR, and TCRdb holds only the in-frame ones, with some missing. Altogether around 370,000 clones are present, nearly 90% being singletons, with the ten largest covering around 7%. The length of the CDR3 is 14 residues. Trimming removed 6 bases at V and 0 bases at J, with 12 bases between. Germline CDR1 reads SQVTM; CDR2 reads ANQGSEA. The sequenced sample was peripheral blood. V usage is TRBV29-1 and J usage is TRBJ1-3; D is ambiguous. The receptor comes from a man in his late teens or twenties with active or convalescent COVID-19. The DNA of the CDR3 is TGCAGCGTGAGGACTGCCAGCTCTGGAAACACCATATATTTT. Amino acid sequence: CSVRTASSGNTIYF.